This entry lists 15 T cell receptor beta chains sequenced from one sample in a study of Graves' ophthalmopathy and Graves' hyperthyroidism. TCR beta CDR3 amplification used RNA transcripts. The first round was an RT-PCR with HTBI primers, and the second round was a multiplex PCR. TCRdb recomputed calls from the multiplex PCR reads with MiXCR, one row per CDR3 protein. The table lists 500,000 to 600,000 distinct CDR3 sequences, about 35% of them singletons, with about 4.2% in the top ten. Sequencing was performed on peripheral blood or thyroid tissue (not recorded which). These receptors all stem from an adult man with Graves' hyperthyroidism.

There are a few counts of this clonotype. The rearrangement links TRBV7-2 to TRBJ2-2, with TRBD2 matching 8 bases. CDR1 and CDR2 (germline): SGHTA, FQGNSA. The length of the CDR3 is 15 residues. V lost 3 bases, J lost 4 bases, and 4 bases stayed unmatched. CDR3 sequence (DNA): TGTGCCAGCAGCTTCATAGCGGGATCCACCGGGGAGCTGTTTTTT. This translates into CASSFIAGSTGELFF.

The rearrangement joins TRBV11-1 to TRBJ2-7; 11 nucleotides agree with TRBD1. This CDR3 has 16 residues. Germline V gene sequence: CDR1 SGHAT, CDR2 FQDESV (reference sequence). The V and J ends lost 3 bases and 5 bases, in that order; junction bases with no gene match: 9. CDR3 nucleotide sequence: TGTGCCAGCAGCTTCCGGGACAGGGGGAACAAAGACGAGCAGTACTTC. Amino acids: CASSFRDRGNKDEQYF.

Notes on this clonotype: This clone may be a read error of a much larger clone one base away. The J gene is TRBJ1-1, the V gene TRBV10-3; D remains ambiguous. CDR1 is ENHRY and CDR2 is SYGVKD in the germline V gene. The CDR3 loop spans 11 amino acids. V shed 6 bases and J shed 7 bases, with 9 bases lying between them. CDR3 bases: TGTGCCATCAGCTCTGCCTTTGAAGCTTTCTTT. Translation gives CAISSAFEAFF.

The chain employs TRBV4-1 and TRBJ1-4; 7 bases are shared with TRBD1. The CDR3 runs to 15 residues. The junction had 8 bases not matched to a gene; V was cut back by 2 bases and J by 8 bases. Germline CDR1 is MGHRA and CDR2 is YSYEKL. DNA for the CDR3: TGCGCCAGCAGCCAATTACAGGGGCAGGGGGAAAAACTGTTTTTT. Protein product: CASSQLQGQGEKLFF.

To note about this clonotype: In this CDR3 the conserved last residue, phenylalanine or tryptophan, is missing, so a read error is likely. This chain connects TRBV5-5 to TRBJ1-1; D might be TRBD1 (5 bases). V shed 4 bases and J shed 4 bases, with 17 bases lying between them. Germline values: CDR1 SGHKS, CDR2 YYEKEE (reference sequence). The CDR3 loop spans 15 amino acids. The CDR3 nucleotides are TGTGCCAGCAGCCAAGGGTCAGGGCAGTCCACTGAAGCTTTCCTT. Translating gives CASSQGSGQSTEAFL.

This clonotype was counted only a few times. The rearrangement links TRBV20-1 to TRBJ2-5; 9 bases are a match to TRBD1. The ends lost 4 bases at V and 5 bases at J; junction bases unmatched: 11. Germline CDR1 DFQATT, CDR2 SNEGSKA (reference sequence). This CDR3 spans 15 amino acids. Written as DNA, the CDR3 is TGCAGTGCTACCGGCGGGACAGGGCCCGCGGAGACCCAGTACTTC. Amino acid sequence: CSATGGTGPAETQYF.

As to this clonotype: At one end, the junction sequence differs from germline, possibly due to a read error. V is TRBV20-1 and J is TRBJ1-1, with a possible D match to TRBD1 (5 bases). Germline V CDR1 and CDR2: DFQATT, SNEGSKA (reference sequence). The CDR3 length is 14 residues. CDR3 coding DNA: TGCAGTGCTAGTTACCGCGGGGCGAACACTAAAGCTTTCTTT. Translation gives CSASYRGANTKAFF.

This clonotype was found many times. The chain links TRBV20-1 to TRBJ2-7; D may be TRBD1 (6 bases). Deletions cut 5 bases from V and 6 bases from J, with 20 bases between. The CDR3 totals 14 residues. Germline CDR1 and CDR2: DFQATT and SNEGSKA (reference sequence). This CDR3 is CSAAVDSGTSEQYF. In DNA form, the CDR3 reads TGCAGTGCTGCTGTGGACAGTGGAACTTCCGAGCAGTACTTC.

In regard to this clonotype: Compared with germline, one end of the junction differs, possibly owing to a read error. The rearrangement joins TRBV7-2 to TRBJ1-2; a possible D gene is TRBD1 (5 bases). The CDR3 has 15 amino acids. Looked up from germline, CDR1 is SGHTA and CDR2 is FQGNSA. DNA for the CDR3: TGTGCCGGCAGCCTAGCTCCAGGGACTAACTATGGCTACACCTTC. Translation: CAGSLAPGTNYGYTF.

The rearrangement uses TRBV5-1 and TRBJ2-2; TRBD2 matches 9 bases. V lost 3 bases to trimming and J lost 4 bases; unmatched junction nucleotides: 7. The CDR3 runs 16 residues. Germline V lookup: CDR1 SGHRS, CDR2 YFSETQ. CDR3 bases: TGCGCCAGCAGCTACCTGACTAGCGGAGGCACCGGGGAGCTGTTTTTT. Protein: CASSYLTSGGTGELFF.

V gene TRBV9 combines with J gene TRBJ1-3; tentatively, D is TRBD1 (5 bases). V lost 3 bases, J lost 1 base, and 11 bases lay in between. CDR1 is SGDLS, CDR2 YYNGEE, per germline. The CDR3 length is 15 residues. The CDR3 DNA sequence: TGTGCCAGCAGCGCGAGGGGCGTTTCTGGAAACACCATATATTTT. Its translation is CASSARGVSGNTIYF.

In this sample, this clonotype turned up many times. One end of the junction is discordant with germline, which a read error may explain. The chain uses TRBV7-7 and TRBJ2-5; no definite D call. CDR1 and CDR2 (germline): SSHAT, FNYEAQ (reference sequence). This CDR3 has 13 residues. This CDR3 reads CASSFGPGETQYF. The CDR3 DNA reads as TGTGCTAGCAGCTTTGGTCCCGGGGAGACCCAGTACTTC.

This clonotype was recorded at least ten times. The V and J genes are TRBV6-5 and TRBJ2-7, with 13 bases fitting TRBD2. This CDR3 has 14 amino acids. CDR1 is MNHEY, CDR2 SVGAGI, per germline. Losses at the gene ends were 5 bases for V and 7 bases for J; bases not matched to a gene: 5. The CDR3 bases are TGTGCCAGCAGTCTGGGACTAGCGGGAAGTGAGCAGTACTTC. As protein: CASSLGLAGSEQYF.

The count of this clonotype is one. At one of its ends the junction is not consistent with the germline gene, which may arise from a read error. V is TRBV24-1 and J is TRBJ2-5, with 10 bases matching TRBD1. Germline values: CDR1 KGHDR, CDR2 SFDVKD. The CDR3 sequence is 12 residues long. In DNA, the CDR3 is TGTCCCACCGGGACAGGGGTAGAGACCCAGTACTTC. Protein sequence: CPTGTGVETQYF.

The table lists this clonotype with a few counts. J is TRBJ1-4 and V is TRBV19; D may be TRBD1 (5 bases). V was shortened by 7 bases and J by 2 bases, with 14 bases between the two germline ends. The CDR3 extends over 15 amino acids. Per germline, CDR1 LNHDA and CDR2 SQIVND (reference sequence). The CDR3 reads CASIQPGVTNEKLFF. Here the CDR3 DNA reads TGTGCCAGTATCCAGCCGGGGGTGACTAATGAAAAACTGTTTTTT.